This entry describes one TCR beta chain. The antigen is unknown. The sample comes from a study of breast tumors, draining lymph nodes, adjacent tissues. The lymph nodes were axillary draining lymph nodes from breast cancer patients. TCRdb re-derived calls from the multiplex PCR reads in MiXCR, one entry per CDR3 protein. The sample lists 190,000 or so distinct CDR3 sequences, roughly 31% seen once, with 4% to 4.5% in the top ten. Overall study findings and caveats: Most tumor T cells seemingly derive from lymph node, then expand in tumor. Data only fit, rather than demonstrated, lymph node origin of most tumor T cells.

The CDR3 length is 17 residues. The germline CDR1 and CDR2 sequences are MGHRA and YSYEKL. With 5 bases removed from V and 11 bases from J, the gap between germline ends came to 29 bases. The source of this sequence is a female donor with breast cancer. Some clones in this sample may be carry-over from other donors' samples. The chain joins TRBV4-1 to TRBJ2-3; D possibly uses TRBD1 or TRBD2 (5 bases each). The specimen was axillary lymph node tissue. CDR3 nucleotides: TGCGCCAGCAGCGACCTATGGGACCCGAGCTCCTACAATGAGCAGTATTTT. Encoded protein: CASSDLWDPSSYNEQYF.